What follows describes a single T cell receptor (beta chain). Sequencing used immunoSEQ multiplex PCR; TCRdb keeps in-frame clones, though not all of them. The data contain tens of thousands of clones, around 83% of them seen just once; the ten biggest clones take up less than 3.5%. The CDR3 spans 15 residues. Germline V gives CDR1 PRHDT, CDR2 FYEKMQ (reference sequence). Trimming pared 5 bases from V and 0 bases from J, leaving 11 bases between. The sample comes from a study of PD-L1 blockade in urothelial cancer. The chain couples TRBV13 to TRBJ2-1, with D possibly TRBD2 on 6 matching bases. This sequence originates from a man aged 45 to 65 with urothelial cancer. The sample consisted of PBMCs, taken around atezolizumab (anti-PD-L1) treatment. The CDR3 DNA is TGTGCCAGCAGCGGGGACGGGAGCTCCTACAATGAGCAGTTCTTC. This codes for CASSGDGSSYNEQFF.